This is a list of T cell receptor beta chains from one sample in a study of human T cells and chemical hapten exposure. TCRdb reprocessed the RACE reads via MiXCR and lists one record per CDR3 protein. This sample has about 380,000 distinct CDR3 sequences; more than 4.5% occur once, and the top ten carry approximately 2.1%. The source was whole blood, collected in connection with sensitization to the hapten diphenylcyclopropenone (DPC). The receptors stem from a woman aged 50 to 65 with alopecia areata. Some clones in this sample may be carry-over from other donors' samples. Each CDR3 is given with its conserved first and last residue. A D gene is named only where the DNA matches it firmly. Some rows have no size entry. The others give once, few or many, or a class for an expanded clone.

D gene,V gene,clone size,J gene,CDR3 protein,CDR3 DNA
-,TRBV9,many,TRBJ2-3,CASSVEGGLTDTQYF,TGTGCCAGCAGCGTAGAGGGGGGGCTTACAGATACGCAGTATTTT
TRBD1,TRBV15,-,TRBJ1-5,CATSRADRDFGSNQPQHF,TGTGCCACCAGCAGAGCTGACAGGGACTTTGGCAGCAATCAGCCCCAGCATTTT
-,TRBV20-1,few,TRBJ2-1,CSAREAHEQFF,TGCAGTGCTAGAGAGGCCCATGAGCAGTTCTTC
-,TRBV9,many,TRBJ2-1,CASSVEGAGGNEQFF,TGTGCCAGCAGCGTAGAGGGGGCGGGAGGCAATGAGCAGTTCTTC
TRBD2,TRBV6-5,many,TRBJ2-1,CASRPSGRIYEQFF,TGTGCCAGCAGGCCTAGCGGGAGAATCTATGAGCAGTTCTTC
-,TRBV10-1,many,TRBJ2-7,CASSPRTSYEQYF,TGCGCCAGCAGCCCACGGACTTCCTACGAGCAGTACTTC
TRBD1,TRBV3-1,few,TRBJ1-1,CASSSHGTGGTEAFF,TGTGCCAGCAGTTCTCACGGGACAGGGGGCACTGAAGCTTTCTTT
-,TRBV29-1,-,TRBJ2-7,CSVEEPGRQPYEQYF,TGCAGCGTTGAAGAGCCGGGACGGCAACCTTACGAGCAGTACTTC
-,TRBV12-3/TRBV12-4,many,TRBJ1-6,CASSGTVPHSPLHF,TGTGCCAGCAGTGGGACGGTCCCGCATTCACCCCTCCACTTT
-,TRBV12-3/TRBV12-4,few,TRBJ2-2,CASRRRAGATGELFF,TGTGCCAGCAGACGACGGGCGGGTGCCACCGGGGAGCTGTTTTTT
-,TRBV10-3,many,TRBJ1-1,CAITWTTEAFF,TGTGCCATCACTTGGACCACTGAAGCTTTCTTT
-,TRBV3-1,many,TRBJ1-1,CASSLLKGTEAFF,TGTGCCAGCAGCCTCCTAAAAGGCACTGAAGCTTTCTTT
-,TRBV12-3/TRBV12-4,-,TRBJ2-7,CASSLWGRARGRSPRQYF,TGTGCCAGCAGTTTATGGGGCCGTGCCAGGGGCAGGTCCCCGAGGCAGTACTTC
-,TRBV29-1,many,TRBJ2-2,CSVGKTGELFF,TGCAGCGTTGGGAAAACCGGGGAGCTGTTTTTT
TRBD1,TRBV29-1,few,TRBJ1-5,CSVLTGGGDQPQHF,TGCAGCGTTCTCACAGGGGGCGGCGATCAGCCCCAGCATTTT
TRBD1,TRBV7-2,many,TRBJ2-3,CASSATGVAADTQYF,TGTGCCAGCAGCGCGACAGGGGTTGCTGCAGATACGCAGTATTTT
-,TRBV28,many,TRBJ1-2,CASNDRFAGYTF,TGTGCCAGCAACGACAGATTCGCGGGCTACACCTTC
-,TRBV29-1,many,TRBJ1-4,CSVEGANEKLFF,TGCAGCGTTGAAGGAGCCAATGAAAAACTGTTTTTT
TRBD2,TRBV7-2,few,TRBJ2-3,CASSFPLAGGTDTQYF,TGTGCCAGCAGCTTTCCCCTAGCGGGAGGCACAGATACGCAGTATTTT
TRBD1,TRBV28,few,TRBJ2-7,CASSPGRGQGIYEQYF,TGTGCCAGCAGTCCCGGCCGGGGACAGGGTATCTACGAGCAGTACTTC
TRBD2,TRBV20-1,many,TRBJ2-5,CSPKAGHQETQYF,TGCAGTCCAAAAGCGGGGCACCAAGAGACCCAGTACTTC
-,TRBV25-1,many,TRBJ1-6,CASSDRNSPLHF,TGTGCCAGCAGTGACCGTAATTCACCCCTCCACTTT
-,TRBV7-3,many,TRBJ2-2,CASSPSGRRPFGELFF,TGTGCCAGCAGCCCTAGTGGGCGCCGTCCCTTCGGGGAGCTGTTTTTT
-,TRBV7-2,many,TRBJ1-1,CASLERRNTEAFF,TGTGCCAGCTTAGAGAGGCGTAACACTGAAGCTTTCTTT
-,TRBV20-1,-,TRBJ2-3,CSARDRQGPTDTQYF,TGCAGTGCTAGAGATCGCCAGGGGCCCACAGATACGCAGTATTTT
-,TRBV25-1,many,TRBJ2-5,CASRSSILGTQYF,TGTGCCAGCAGGAGTAGCATCCTAGGGACCCAGTACTTC
-,TRBV14,-,TRBJ2-3,CASSQGTWFTDTQYF,TGTGCCAGCAGCCAAGGGACGTGGTTTACAGATACGCAGTATTTT
-,TRBV20-1,many,TRBJ1-1,CSAPKMNTEAFF,TGCAGTGCTCCTAAGATGAACACTGAAGCTTTCTTT
-,TRBV5-5,many,TRBJ2-3,CASTRGLSRTDTQYF,TGTGCCAGCACCCGAGGGCTCTCTCGCACAGATACGCAGTATTTT
-,TRBV6-1,many,TRBJ1-6,CASSEEDALSNNSPLHF,TGTGCCAGCAGTGAAGAAGACGCGCTGTCAAATAATTCACCCCTCCACTTT